Listed below are T cell receptor beta chains from one sample, sequenced in a study of blood T cell repertoires in COVID-19. The repertoire was sequenced with immunoSEQ multiplex PCR; TCRdb's copy has only in-frame clones and lacks some. The sample contains around 310,000 clones, 75% to 90% of which appear only once. Sequencing was performed on peripheral blood. These receptors were obtained from a woman aged 60-75 years with acute or convalescent COVID-19. Both conserved end residues are trimmed from each CDR3. Fields, in order: clone size, J gene, V gene, CDR3 protein. A row's size may be missing; if present it is once, few, many or a size class.

clone size: .
J gene: TRBJ1-1
V gene: TRBV19
CDR3 protein: ASSRDGRPTEAF

clone size: .
J gene: TRBJ1-6
V gene: TRBV14
CDR3 protein: ASSLQANNSPLH

clone size: .
J gene: TRBJ1-1
V gene: TRBV18
CDR3 protein: ASSLQGATEAF

clone size: .
J gene: TRBJ2-2
V gene: TRBV5-5
CDR3 protein: ASSSRQGASGELF

clone size: .
J gene: TRBJ1-1
V gene: TRBV3-1/TRBV3-2
CDR3 protein: ASRQTGSATEAF

clone size: .
J gene: TRBJ1-1
V gene: TRBV27
CDR3 protein: ASSLTGLNTEAF

clone size: .
J gene: TRBJ2-1
V gene: TRBV10-3
CDR3 protein: AISDPSGGGNEQF

clone size: .
J gene: TRBJ2-7
V gene: TRBV7-2
CDR3 protein: ASTEPGFDEQY

clone size: .
J gene: TRBJ2-5
V gene: TRBV7-8
CDR3 protein: ASSLQETQY

clone size: .
J gene: TRBJ1-5
V gene: TRBV6-5
CDR3 protein: ASRQGQGNQPQH

clone size: few
J gene: TRBJ1-1
V gene: TRBV7-9
CDR3 protein: ASSGDRNTEAF

clone size: once
J gene: TRBJ2-1
V gene: TRBV6-2/TRBV6-3
CDR3 protein: ASSPSGRAYNEQF

clone size: few
J gene: TRBJ2-7
V gene: TRBV27
CDR3 protein: ASSSVRGTYEQY

clone size: .
J gene: TRBJ2-3
V gene: TRBV29-1
CDR3 protein: SVENTNTDTQY

clone size: once
J gene: TRBJ1-2
V gene: TRBV19
CDR3 protein: ASSIDRQVYGYT

clone size: .
J gene: TRBJ1-1
V gene: TRBV10-3
CDR3 protein: AISEGTGHPSLEAF

clone size: .
J gene: TRBJ2-7
V gene: TRBV7-2
CDR3 protein: ASSLGDYEQY

clone size: .
J gene: TRBJ2-1
V gene: TRBV9
CDR3 protein: ASSVVEREQF

clone size: once
J gene: TRBJ1-4
V gene: TRBV5-1
CDR3 protein: ASSSGQSNEKLF

clone size: .
J gene: TRBJ2-5
V gene: TRBV19
CDR3 protein: ASSTGSQETQY

clone size: .
J gene: TRBJ2-7
V gene: TRBV7-8
CDR3 protein: ASSLEGGGSYEQY

clone size: .
J gene: TRBJ2-7
V gene: TRBV28
CDR3 protein: ASSFPLDSLGGRRSYEQY

clone size: .
J gene: TRBJ2-3
V gene: TRBV11-3
CDR3 protein: ASSFHSGAHTDTQY

clone size: .
J gene: TRBJ2-1
V gene: TRBV6-5
CDR3 protein: ASSLGTSGNEQF

clone size: .
J gene: TRBJ1-5
V gene: TRBV30
CDR3 protein: AWSQGGQPQH

clone size: .
J gene: TRBJ2-7
V gene: TRBV18
CDR3 protein: ASSPTPGQGGEQY

clone size: once
J gene: TRBJ1-1
V gene: TRBV6-5
CDR3 protein: ASSYGQMNTEAF

clone size: .
J gene: TRBJ1-5
V gene: TRBV19
CDR3 protein: ASSFLGDGNQPQH

clone size: .
J gene: TRBJ2-1
V gene: TRBV5-6
CDR3 protein: ASSAGANNEQF

clone size: once
J gene: TRBJ1-2
V gene: TRBV28
CDR3 protein: ASSLVRGLNGYT

clone size: .
J gene: TRBJ1-1
V gene: TRBV29-1
CDR3 protein: SVVVAGGSPAF

clone size: .
J gene: TRBJ2-1
V gene: TRBV21-1
CDR3 protein: ASSRTSVSYNEQF

clone size: .
J gene: TRBJ1-6
V gene: TRBV27
CDR3 protein: ASSLAGRRNSPLH

clone size: once
J gene: TRBJ2-1
V gene: TRBV6-1
CDR3 protein: ASSEVSGTSGYNEQF

clone size: .
J gene: TRBJ2-5
V gene: TRBV28
CDR3 protein: ASGASGGETQY

clone size: .
J gene: TRBJ1-1
V gene: TRBV27
CDR3 protein: ARTDEAF

clone size: .
J gene: TRBJ1-1
V gene: TRBV7-9
CDR3 protein: ASSLGVGVNTEAF

clone size: .
J gene: TRBJ1-5
V gene: TRBV3-1/TRBV3-2
CDR3 protein: ASSQSRTGVSNQPQH

clone size: .
J gene: TRBJ1-5
V gene: TRBV7-2
CDR3 protein: ASSLGPAGGNQPQH

clone size: .
J gene: TRBJ1-4
V gene: TRBV7-8
CDR3 protein: ASSLVRRRTGTANEKLF

clone size: .
J gene: TRBJ1-6
V gene: TRBV2
CDR3 protein: ASSVLDSNSPLH

clone size: .
J gene: TRBJ2-7
V gene: TRBV18
CDR3 protein: ASSPTADSYEQY

clone size: .
J gene: TRBJ1-2
V gene: TRBV14
CDR3 protein: ASSQLQAVGGYT

clone size: .
J gene: TRBJ2-2
V gene: TRBV11-3
CDR3 protein: ASSPLRGDTGELF

clone size: .
J gene: TRBJ1-2
V gene: TRBV5-6
CDR3 protein: ASSYGRNYGYT

clone size: .
J gene: TRBJ2-3
V gene: TRBV7-3
CDR3 protein: ASSKEALAGRDTQY

clone size: .
J gene: TRBJ1-1
V gene: TRBV4-1
CDR3 protein: ASSPIRDRGPNTEAF

clone size: .
J gene: TRBJ2-1
V gene: TRBV28
CDR3 protein: ASSQPLAETDNEQF

clone size: .
J gene: TRBJ2-7
V gene: TRBV5-1
CDR3 protein: ASSLGTPDEQY

clone size: .
J gene: TRBJ1-3
V gene: TRBV4-3
CDR3 protein: ASSPGQESFSGNTIY

clone size: .
J gene: TRBJ1-1
V gene: TRBV4-1
CDR3 protein: ASRFTGGRDTEAF